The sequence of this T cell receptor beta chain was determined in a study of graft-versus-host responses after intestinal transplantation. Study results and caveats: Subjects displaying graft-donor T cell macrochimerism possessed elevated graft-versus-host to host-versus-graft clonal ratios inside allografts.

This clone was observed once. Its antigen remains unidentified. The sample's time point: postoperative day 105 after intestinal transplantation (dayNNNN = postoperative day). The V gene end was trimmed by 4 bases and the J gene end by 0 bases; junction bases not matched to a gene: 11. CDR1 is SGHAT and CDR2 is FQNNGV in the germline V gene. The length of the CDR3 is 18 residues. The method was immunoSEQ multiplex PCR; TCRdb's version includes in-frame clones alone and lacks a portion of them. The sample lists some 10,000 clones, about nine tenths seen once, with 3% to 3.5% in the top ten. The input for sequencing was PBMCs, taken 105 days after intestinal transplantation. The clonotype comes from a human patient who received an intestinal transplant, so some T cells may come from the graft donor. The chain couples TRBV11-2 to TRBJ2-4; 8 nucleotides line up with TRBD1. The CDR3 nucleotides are TGTGCCAGCAGCTCCTTACCTGGGACAGGAGTAGCCAAAAACATTCAGTACTTC. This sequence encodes CASSSLPGTGVAKNIQYF.